Given below is one T cell receptor (beta chain) in context. No cognate antigen has been identified for it. Nothing much larger sits one base from this clone, and base qualities are not available. From cysteine to phenylalanine, the CDR3 is 14 amino acids long. Solely the CDR3 DNA is kept, with 42 bases framed from the first base. CDR1 is given as SGHDT and CDR2 as YYEEEE, both from the germline V gene. The V and J ends are trimmed by 6 bases and 3 bases, leaving 10 bases between them. This specimen comes from a study of vaccination effects on CD4 cells after COVID-19 (dated by TCRdb to 2021 to 2024). Broadly, across the study: Post-vaccine samples across the study were collected a median of 72 days after the second dose, with a range of 14 to 241. SARS-CoV-2 spike-specific CD4+ TCR repertoires were compared before and after mRNA vaccination in COVID-19 convalescent patients and in infection-naive vaccine recipients. Altogether, over 9 COVID-19 convalescent patients and several SARS-CoV-2-naive healthy vaccine recipients made up the full study. Cultures from other donors in the study were sequenced using the Oncomine TCR Beta short-read assay on an Illumina iSeq 100. Points the paper makes about the study in general: Clones induced by infection and clones induced by vaccination both contracted markedly at late timepoints after vaccination, which fits with T cell responses waning over time. The study was limited by a small number of convalescent patients, and early post-infection timepoints were lacking. In healthy vaccine recipients, vaccine-induced clones were almost all SARS-CoV-2 mono-reactive, with only 1 of 255 being cross-reactive with common cold coronaviruses.

In the ViraFEST assay, PBMC were stimulated with viral peptide pools, and antigen-specific CD4+ T cell clonotypes were then identified by expansion using TCR sequencing. After 10 days of culture, CD4+ T cells were isolated with the EasySep CD4+ T cell isolation kit. Participants received two doses of either the BNT162b2 or the mRNA-1273 mRNA SARS-CoV-2 vaccine. Negative nucleocapsid antibody results before and after vaccination confirmed that the healthy vaccine recipients had no prior SARS-CoV-2 infection. About 2 million PBMC per well were cultured in IMDM with roughly 5% human AB serum, roughly 10 IU/ml IL-2 and gentamicin, plus 10 ug/ml peptides. On days 3 and 7, half of the culture medium was replaced with fresh IL-2-containing medium. Unless otherwise noted, each peptide stimulation condition was cultured in triplicate wells. PBMC were separated from whole blood using Ficoll-Paque Plus gradient centrifugation and were then either cryopreserved at -140C or used fresh. Overlapping peptide pools spanned the spike proteins of SARS-CoV-2 and the common cold coronaviruses HCoV-NL63, HCoV-OC43 and HCoV-229E. Genomic DNA was extracted from cultured CD4+ T cells with the QIAamp micro DNA kit.

The method was the immunoSEQ multiplex PCR assay. DNA from the CD4+ T cells that had been cultured and isolated underwent TCR beta CDR3 sequencing. The paper's processing steps were these. Non-productive TCR sequences were removed, reads were trimmed to the CDR3 region, and CDR3s of at least 7 amino acids were retained. Antigen-specific clonotypes were identified using the MANAFEST web app by comparison of expansion in peptide wells against reference cultures. For clones to be considered positive, expansion at FDR<0.05 versus reference and all other wells, an odds ratio above 5, and a frequency above 0.1% in two replicate wells were required. A clonotype was defined as cross-reactive if the clonotype was significantly expanded both in SARS-CoV-2 spike wells and in at least one common cold coronavirus spike condition. Using the stringdist R package, CDR3 similarity was measured by Levenshtein distance, and unrooted trees were constructed with ape in R 3.6.1. TCRdb carries this immuneACCESS record with in-frame sequences only. Its versions omit some clonotypes, under half of them owing to an unresolved V gene in the studies checked, with the rest unexplained. From that table come the V and J calls and clone size; the DNA was used to work out D and trimming. This sample gives fewer than 85,000 clones in total; around three quarters of them show up just once. Roughly 0.94% of the sample rests with the top ten.

Here the sequenced sample was CD4+ T cells from PBMCs cultured with HCoV-OC43 spike peptides, taken after COVID-19 vaccination. The cell subset or site label, read with the paper, signifies: HCoV-OC43 spike overlapping peptide pool stimulation. The rearrangement combines TRBV5-6 with TRBJ1-6; the D segment cannot be called with confidence. The receptor was derived from a human donor who received a COVID-19 vaccine. The CDR3 protein is CASTRRDYNSPLHF. The sequenced DNA is TGTGCCAGCACGAGAAGGGACTATAATTCACCCCTCCACTTT.